Following are 18 T cell receptor beta chains from one sample sequenced in a study of shared clonotypes between healthy human individuals. Libraries were prepared by immunoSEQ multiplex PCR; TCRdb keeps only in-frame clonotypes and omits some of them. The sample consists of around 700,000 clones, around 67% of them appearing once. Sequencing input: memory CD4+ T cells sorted from blood. Subset here: CD45RA-negative fraction. The origin of the receptors is a woman aged 25 to 39 in good health.

This chain links TRBV6-1 with TRBJ2-7; 14 bases line up with TRBD2. Germline CDR1 is MNHNS and CDR2 is SASEGT. This CDR3 spans 13 amino acids. The trim removed 8 bases at V and 4 bases at J, leaving 1 base unmatched. As DNA, the CDR3 is TGTGCCAGCGGGACTAGCGGGAGTTACGAGCAGTACTTC. Encoded protein: CASGTSGSYEQYF.

The rearrangement joins TRBV5-1 to TRBJ2-5, with D possibly matching TRBD1 (5 bases). V was pared by 4 bases and J by 5 bases, with 18 bases between. CDR3 length: 15 residues. Germline V lookup: CDR1 SGHRS, CDR2 YFSETQ. The CDR3 coding sequence is TGCGCCAGCAGCCCAACGATGAGGCCAGGGGAGACCCAGTACTTC. This sequence encodes CASSPTMRPGETQYF. Full variable domain (outside the CDR3, taken from reference TRBV5-1 and TRBJ2-5): KAGVTQTPRYLIKTRGQQVTLSCSPISGHRSVSWYQQTPGQGLQFLFEYFSETQRNKGNFPGRFSGRQFSNSRSEMNVSTLELGDSALYLCASSPTMRPGETQYFGPGTRLLVL.

The rearrangement joins TRBV19 to TRBJ1-3; D not resolved. The CDR3 runs 17 residues. Trimming shortened V by 3 bases and J by 3 bases, and 18 bases separated the two germline ends. Germline V gene sequence: CDR1 LNHDA, CDR2 SQIVND (reference sequence). CDR3 residues: CASSITTYRRGGNTIYF. As DNA, the CDR3 is TGTGCCAGTAGTATCACGACGTATCGGCGGGGTGGAAACACCATATATTTT.

The table lists this clone with a count of one. V gene TRBV28 combines with J gene TRBJ1-6; weak D call: TRBD1 (6 bases). V lost 1 base and J 7 bases, leaving 8 bases between the germline ends. CDR1 MDHEN and CDR2 SYDVKM come from the germline V gene. This CDR3 comprises 14 residues. This CDR3 reads CASSLYTGNSPLHF. The CDR3 DNA reads as TGTGCCAGCAGTTTATATACAGGGAATTCACCCCTCCACTTT.

The CDR3 DNA follows: TGTGCCAGCAGCGACGGACAGGGTCTCGGTGAAAAACTGTTTTTT. Protein: CASSDGQGLGEKLFF. V and J are TRBV7-9 and TRBJ1-4; 8 nucleotides match TRBD1. Per germline, CDR1 SEHNR and CDR2 FQNEAQ (reference sequence). V shed 5 bases, J shed 7 bases, and the junction held 9 bases outside the gene matches. The CDR3 spans 15 residues.

Note on this clone: Just one base apart from a much larger clone, this may be a read error. Other DNA sequences within the sample encode an identical CDR3. The chain is built from TRBV5-1 and TRBJ2-3; 10 bases are shared with TRBD2. Germline V CDR1 and CDR2: SGHRS, YFSETQ. V gave up 4 bases and J gave up 1 base; unmatched junction bases: 3. The CDR3 is 15 residues long. The CDR3 here is CASSTGTSGTDTQYF. CDR3 DNA: TGCGCCAGCAGCACCGGGACTAGCGGCACAGATACGCAGTATTTT.

The rearrangement links TRBV10-3 to TRBJ1-1, with TRBD1 matching over 7 bases. The CDR3 consists of 15 residues. V lost 3 bases and J lost 4; bases outside the gene matches: 8. CDR1 is ENHRY, CDR2 SYGVKD, per germline. CDR3 bases: TGTGCCATCAGTGACCGGGGCAGGGGGGGCACTGAAGCTTTCTTT. It codes for CAISDRGRGGTEAFF.

The chain is built from TRBV4-1 and TRBJ2-6, with 8 bases lining up with TRBD2. The CDR3 loop spans 19 amino acids. Germline trimming cut 0 bases from V and 2 bases from J; bases unmatched to any gene: 9. Germline V gives CDR1 MGHRA, CDR2 YSYEKL. The CDR3: CASSQEPTSGLAGANVLTF. The CDR3 coding sequence is TGCGCCAGCAGCCAAGAACCAACTAGCGGTTTGGCTGGGGCCAACGTCCTGACTTTC.

This chain uses TRBV28 with TRBJ2-2; D is possibly TRBD2 (5 bases). The length of the CDR3 is 14 residues. Germline V lookup: CDR1 MDHEN, CDR2 SYDVKM. Trimming removed 7 bases from V and 1 base from J, with 10 bases in between. The CDR3 DNA is TGTGCCAGCACCTTCGGGATGAACACCGGGGAGCTGTTTTTT. It codes for CASTFGMNTGELFF.

The gene calls are TRBV7-6 and TRBJ2-3, with 11 bases identical to TRBD2. The length of the CDR3 is 17 residues. Losses at the gene ends were 5 bases for V and 4 bases for J; bases not matched to a gene: 11. Per the germline V gene, CDR1 is SGHVS and CDR2 is FNYEAQ. The DNA of the CDR3 is TGTGCCAGCAGCCCAAGGGGGACTAGCGGCGTATCAGATACGCAGTATTTT. This translates into CASSPRGTSGVSDTQYF. Filled out from reference TRBV7-6 and TRBJ2-3, the complete variable domain reads GAGVSQSPRYKVTKRGQDVALRCDPISGHVSLYWYRQALGQGPEFLTYFNYEAQQDKSGLPNDRFSAERPEGSISTLTIQRTEQRDSAMYRCASSPRGTSGVSDTQYFGPGTRLTVL.

This chain joins TRBV6-5 and TRBJ2-2; D gene uncertain. CDR3 length: 14 amino acids. CDR1 is MNHEY, CDR2 SVGAGI, per germline. Trimming removed 6 bases at V and 2 bases at J, with 10 bases between. The CDR3 region has the DNA TGTGCCAGCAGGAGGATGAAAAACACCGGGGAGCTGTTTTTT. Its protein is CASRRMKNTGELFF.

The CDR3 sequence is CASSHPLGLAGGASYEQYF. The DNA of the CDR3 is TGTGCCAGCAGCCACCCCTTGGGACTAGCGGGAGGGGCCTCCTACGAGCAGTACTTC. The chain has TRBV28 and TRBJ2-7, with 16 bases identical to TRBD2. J gave up 0 bases and V 6 bases, and 11 bases lay outside the gene matches. The germline V gene has CDR1 MDHEN and CDR2 SYDVKM. The CDR3 is 19 residues long.

The sample holds a few counts of this clone. The chain is built from TRBV6-5 and TRBJ2-1, with 12 nucleotides matching TRBD2. Trimming removed 6 bases from V and 15 bases from J; junction bases left unmatched: 9. Germline values: CDR1 MNHEY, CDR2 SVGAGI. CDR3 length equals 13 residues. CDR3 sequence (DNA): TGTGCCAGCAGAGAGCGGACTAGCGGGAATCCGTTCTTC. Its protein is CASRERTSGNPFF.

The DNA of the CDR3 is TGTGCCAGCAGTTTGAACTCCTTTCGGGAGCAGTTCTTC. It yields the protein CASSLNSFREQFF. This chain joins TRBV28 and TRBJ2-1; D ambiguous. Germline V gene data show CDR1 as MDHEN and CDR2 as SYDVKM. Trimming removed 3 bases from V and 10 bases from J, with 13 bases in between. The CDR3 spans 13 residues.

The CDR3 region has the DNA TGTGCCAGTAGTACCGGGACAGGGGACCGGGAGCTGTTTTTT. Its protein is CASSTGTGDRELFF. The genes are TRBV19 and TRBJ2-2, with 10 positions matching TRBD1. Trimming removed 4 bases from V and 9 bases from J; junction bases left unmatched: 5. Per the germline V gene, CDR1 is LNHDA and CDR2 is SQIVND (reference sequence). This CDR3 has 14 amino acids.

The genes are TRBV7-6 and TRBJ1-1; D call uncertain. The CDR3 contains 17 residues. Germline V gives CDR1 SGHVS, CDR2 FNYEAQ. The V end was cut by 1 base, the J end by 0 bases, with 15 bases between. In DNA, the CDR3 is TGTGCCAGCAGCTTAGGAAGCGGGCGTTTCTTGAACACTGAAGCTTTCTTT. Translation gives CASSLGSGRFLNTEAFF.

This chain uses TRBV27 with TRBJ1-1; D is undetermined. The germline gives CDR1 MNHEY, CDR2 SMNVEV (reference sequence). This CDR3 has 14 residues. V shed 3 bases and J shed 1 base, with 9 bases lying between them. The CDR3 loop reads CASSLTYGNTEAFF. CDR3 DNA sequence: TGTGCCAGCAGTTTGACGTACGGGAACACTGAAGCTTTCTTT.

The rearrangement uses TRBV28 and TRBJ2-7; D might be TRBD2 (5 bases). Between the trimmed V and J ends, which lost 3 bases and 0 bases, there was a span of 12 bases. Germline-derived CDR1 and CDR2 are MDHEN and SYDVKM. The CDR3 covers 15 residues. In nucleotides, the CDR3 is TGTGCCAGCAGTTTTGGTGGGAGCAGCTCCTACGAGCAGTACTTC. It yields the protein CASSFGGSSSYEQYF.